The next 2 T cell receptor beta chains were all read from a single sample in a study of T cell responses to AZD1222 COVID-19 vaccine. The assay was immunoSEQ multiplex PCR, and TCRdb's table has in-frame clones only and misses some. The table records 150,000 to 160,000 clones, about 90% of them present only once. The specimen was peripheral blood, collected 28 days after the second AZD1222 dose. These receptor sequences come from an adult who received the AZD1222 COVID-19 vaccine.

The CDR3 DNA sequence: TGTGCCAGCAGCCCGACTAGCGGGATTTCCTACAATGAGCAGTTCTTC. Translated: CASSPTSGISYNEQFF. The V and J genes are TRBV9 and TRBJ2-1; the match to TRBD2 covers 11 bases. The CDR3 is 16 amino acids. V dropped 4 bases and J dropped 1; count of bases not matched to a gene: 4. Germline CDR1 reads SGDLS; CDR2 reads YYNGEE.

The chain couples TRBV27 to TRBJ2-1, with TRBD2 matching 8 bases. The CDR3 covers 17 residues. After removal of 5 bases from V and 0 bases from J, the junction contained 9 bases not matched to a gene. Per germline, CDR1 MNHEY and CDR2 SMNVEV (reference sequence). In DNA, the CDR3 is TGTGCCAGCAGTCCGTGGTGGAGCGGGAGCTCCTACAATGAGCAGTTCTTC. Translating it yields CASSPWWSGSSYNEQFF.